One and the same sample provided the 16 T cell receptor beta chains below, sequenced in a study of blood T cells in healthy people across ages. Through a sample-barcoded 5' primer and a J-beta primer mix, a second PCR was run for roughly 7 to 12 cycles. TCRdb re-analysed the 5' RACE reads in MiXCR, keeping a single row per CDR3 protein. The table lists about 500,000 distinct CDR3 sequences, more than 20% of them singletons, with 8.7% in the top ten. This sample also belongs to another study, concerning T cells of mothers and their children.

Material: blood. These TCRs come from a boy younger than 18 in good health.

This clonotype came up a few times. The rearrangement links TRBV7-3 to TRBJ2-1; 10 positions match TRBD1. After removal of 5 bases from V and 2 bases from J, the junction contained 6 bases not matched to a gene. In germline, CDR1 is SGHTA, CDR2 FQGTGA. This CDR3 region has 16 residues. CDR3 residues: CASSTDRGSPYNEQFF. The CDR3 bases are TGTGCCAGCAGCACGGACAGGGGGTCTCCCTACAATGAGCAGTTCTTC. The full variable domain, in which reference TRBV7-3 and TRBJ2-1 provide the parts outside the CDR3, is GAGVSQTPSNKVTEKGKYVELRCDPISGHTALYWYRQSLGQGPEFLIYFQGTGAADDSGLPNDRFFAVRPEGSVSTLKIQRTERGDSAVYLCASSTDRGSPYNEQFFGPGTRLTVL.

The chain couples TRBV28 to TRBJ1-2; 12 bases agree with TRBD1. Trimming took 6 bases from V and 0 from J; bases not matched to a gene: 8. CDR3 length equals 17 residues. The V gene's germline CDR1 is MDHEN and CDR2 SYDVKM. CDR3 DNA: TGTGCCAGCAGAGGCTTAGGGACAGGGGGCTCTAACTATGGCTACACCTTC. Its translation is CASRGLGTGGSNYGYTF.

This clonotype was observed a handful of times. V is TRBV5-1 and J is TRBJ2-4, with unresolved D. Trimming removed 1 base at V and 7 bases at J, with 0 bases between. This CDR3 spans 10 amino acids. Per the germline V gene, CDR1 is SGHRS and CDR2 is YFSETQ. CDR3: CASSLNIQYF. The CDR3 DNA sequence: TGCGCCAGCAGCTTGAACATTCAGTACTTC.

The J gene is TRBJ1-1, the V gene TRBV28; D is unclear. Trimming shortened V by 2 bases and J by 9 bases, and 19 bases separated the two germline ends. CDR3 length equals 15 residues. The germline V gene encodes CDR1 MDHEN and CDR2 SYDVKM. In DNA form, the CDR3 reads TGTGCCAGCAGTTTAACAGCAGGTAGGATAGGGCAAGCTTTCTTT. Its protein is CASSLTAGRIGQAFF.

This clonotype has a handful of counts. This chain links TRBV4-1 with TRBJ2-7; 10 positions agree with TRBD2. The V segment lost 4 bases and the J segment 5 bases; nucleotides outside the gene matches: 8. CDR1 MGHRA and CDR2 YSYEKL come from the germline V gene. This CDR3 has 15 amino acids. CDR3 DNA: TGCGCCAGCAGCCGAGGGACTAGCGATTTCGACGAGCAGTACTTC. Amino acids: CASSRGTSDFDEQYF.

The V gene is TRBV9, the J gene TRBJ1-3; 8 nucleotides line up with TRBD1. CDR1 SGDLS and CDR2 YYNGEE come from the germline V gene. CDR3 length equals 17 residues. V lost 0 bases and J lost 4; bases outside the gene matches: 9. The CDR3 bases are TGTGCCAGCAGCGTAGAAGGTTTGGACAGGGCCGGAAACACCATATATTTT. Its protein product is CASSVEGLDRAGNTIYF.

The rearrangement uses TRBV4-2 and TRBJ2-5, with 11 bases that match TRBD2. Near its end, the DNA agrees better with TRBJ2-1, so the J call may be wrong. CDR3 length equals 18 residues. Germline CDR1 is LGHNA and CDR2 is YNFKEQ. The CDR3 reads CASSPGASGGIIYNEQFF. In DNA, the CDR3 is TGTGCCAGCAGCCCCGGCGCTAGCGGGGGGATAATCTACAATGAGCAGTTCTTC.

This sequence joins TRBV20-1 and TRBJ1-2; tentative D call: TRBD1 (5 bases). Germline CDR1 DFQATT, CDR2 SNEGSKA (reference sequence). V was cut by 3 bases and J by 7 bases, with 21 bases left in between. CDR3 length equals 15 residues. CDR3 DNA: TGCAGTGCTAGGGATGTGGGACGTTTTACTGGTGGCTACACCTTC. It encodes CSARDVGRFTGGYTF.

V and J are TRBV5-1 and TRBJ1-2; weak D call: TRBD1 (6 bases). The germline V and J ends were trimmed by 0 bases and 8 bases, with 14 bases remaining between them. Germline CDR1 reads SGHRS; CDR2 reads YFSETQ. The CDR3 is 14 amino acids. The CDR3 loop reads CASSLGVYRDGYTF. In nucleotides, the CDR3 is TGCGCCAGCAGCTTGGGGGTCTACAGGGACGGCTACACCTTC.

This clonotype appeared a few times. The chain uses TRBV2 and TRBJ2-1; 7 bases align to TRBD1. Germline-derived CDR1 and CDR2 are SNHLY and FYNNEI. This CDR3 contains 12 residues. The trim removed 9 bases at V and 12 bases at J, leaving 11 bases unmatched. The CDR3 nucleotides are TGTGCCAGGGGGACAGACTCAGGGAGGCAGTTCTTC. This encodes CARGTDSGRQFF.

CDR3 coding DNA: TGCGGCACGAGGGGGCTTCGAGAAGCTTTCTTT. Translation gives CGTRGLREAFF. V and J are TRBV29-1 and TRBJ1-1, with 7 bases lining up with TRBD1. The CDR3 runs 11 residues. Germline lookup yields CDR1 SQVTM and CDR2 ANQGSEA.

The chain combines TRBV28 with TRBJ2-7; D not certain. This CDR3 is 13 amino acids long. CDR1 is MDHEN and CDR2 is SYDVKM in the germline V gene. Trimming shortened V by 3 bases and J by 7 bases, and 13 bases separated the two germline ends. The CDR3 region has the DNA TGTGCCAGCAGTTTTGGGCAACAACGGGAGCAGTACTTC. This gives the protein CASSFGQQREQYF.

The rearrangement links TRBV6-5 to TRBJ2-5, with D tentatively TRBD1 (5 bases). Germline loops: CDR1 MNHEY, CDR2 SVGAGI. V lost 2 bases and J 6 bases, leaving 16 bases between the germline ends. This CDR3 has 15 residues. CDR3 protein: CASSYDSRGQQTQYF. CDR3 bases: TGTGCCAGCAGTTACGACAGCAGAGGCCAGCAGACCCAGTACTTC.

This clonotype was seen only a few times. The chain is built from TRBV25-1 and TRBJ1-2; the D gene is possibly TRBD1 (5 bases). Per the germline V gene, CDR1 is MGHDK and CDR2 is SYGVNS. The CDR3 sequence is 15 residues long. The V end lost 5 bases, the J end lost 0 bases, and 13 bases lay between the germline ends. CDR3 sequence (DNA): TGTGCCAGCAGTCCGCATGACAGAGCTAACTATGGCTACACCTTC. This translates into CASSPHDRANYGYTF.

This clonotype occurred a few times. The V gene is TRBV5-1, the J gene TRBJ1-3, with 10 bases fitting TRBD1. There are 14 residues in the CDR3. From germline, CDR1 is SGHRS and CDR2 YFSETQ. The junction had 1 base not matched to a gene; V was cut back by 4 bases and J by 3 bases. The CDR3 loop is CASSGQGVGNTIYF. As DNA, the CDR3 is TGCGCCAGCAGCGGACAGGGGGTTGGAAACACCATATATTTT. Combining the CDR3 with reference TRBV5-1 and TRBJ1-3 gives the whole variable domain KAGVTQTPRYLIKTRGQQVTLSCSPISGHRSVSWYQQTPGQGLQFLFEYFSETQRNKGNFPGRFSGRQFSNSRSEMNVSTLELGDSALYLCASSGQGVGNTIYFGEGSWLTVV.

The gene calls are TRBV18 and TRBJ1-1; the D gene is possibly TRBD1 (6 bases). Trimming shortened V by 1 base and J by 1 base, and 7 bases separated the two germline ends. This CDR3 is built from 14 residues. Per germline, CDR1 KGHSH and CDR2 LQKENI. CDR3 bases: TGTGCCAGCTCACCACAGACAGGGAACACTGAAGCTTTCTTT. This sequence encodes CASSPQTGNTEAFF.